Included here is one TCR beta chain sequence, with context. TCRdb's table, derived via immunoSEQ multiplex PCR, lists solely in-frame clones and lacks some. The sample yields about 60,000 clones, roughly 84% seen once. This CDR3 contains 14 residues. Per germline, CDR1 SQVTM and CDR2 ANQGSEA. Deletions cut 5 bases from V and 2 bases from J, with 12 bases between. The data originate from a study of blood T cell repertoires in COVID-19. Sequencing was done on a sample of peripheral blood. The V and J genes are TRBV29-1 and TRBJ2-2; possibly TRBD1 for D (5 bases). The sequence was obtained from a man between 70 and 80 years old with active COVID-19. DNA for the CDR3: TGCAGCGTTAAGGGGCCTATAAACACCGGGGAGCTGTTTTTT. Translated, it gives CSVKGPINTGELFF.